Shown below are 26 T cell receptor beta chains from a single sample sequenced in a study of glioma-infiltrating T cells after dendritic cell vaccination. This table comes from immunoSEQ multiplex PCR, and its TCRdb copy is limited to in-frame clones, with some not included. The table lists some 70,000 clones, under 90% of them singletons, with 7.9% in the top ten. Sequenced material: blood, taken before dendritic cell vaccination. The source is a human donor with glioblastoma.

J is TRBJ2-5 and V is TRBV12-5, with TRBD1 matching 7 bases. Unmatched junction bases numbered 7, after V lost 4 bases and J lost 5 bases. The CDR3 is made up of 14 amino acids. CDR1 is LGHNT and CDR2 is FRNRAP in the germline V gene. CDR3 coding DNA: TGTGCTAGTGGTTCCTCGACAGGGTTTGAGACCCAGTACTTC. Amino acids: CASGSSTGFETQYF.

The chain employs TRBV11-2 and TRBJ2-7, with 7 positions matching TRBD2. After removal of 1 base from V and 7 bases from J, the junction contained 4 bases not matched to a gene. CDR3 length: 13 amino acids. Germline V lookup: CDR1 SGHAT, CDR2 FQNNGV. This CDR3 is CASSLGSAGEQYF. The CDR3, as DNA: TGTGCCAGCAGCTTAGGGTCAGCGGGGGAGCAGTACTTC.

V gene TRBV5-1 combines with J gene TRBJ2-1; D perhaps matches TRBD2 (5 bases). Trimming pared 0 bases from V and 10 bases from J, leaving 8 bases between. CDR1 and CDR2 from the germline V gene are SGHRS and YFSETQ. The CDR3 covers 12 residues. CDR3 protein: CASSLDGGEQFF. The DNA of the CDR3 is TGCGCCAGCAGCTTGGATGGCGGGGAGCAGTTCTTC.

This clone was seen only once. This chain uses TRBV7-2 with TRBJ1-1, with TRBD1 as a possible D gene (6 bases). Trimming removed 0 bases at V and 4 bases at J, with 9 bases between. The CDR3 runs to 14 residues. Germline V gene sequence: CDR1 SGHTA, CDR2 FQGNSA. This chain's CDR3 is CASSLAGGSTEAFF. The CDR3 coding sequence is TGTGCCAGCAGCTTAGCAGGGGGTAGCACTGAAGCTTTCTTT.

The genes are TRBV6-1 and TRBJ2-7, with 9 bases fitting TRBD1. Germline CDR1 MNHNS, CDR2 SASEGT. CDR3 size: 14 residues. Trimming at V came to 9 bases and at J to 1 base, leaving 7 bases not matched to a gene. The CDR3 loop reads CASGQGNPSYEQYF. Written as DNA, the CDR3 is TGTGCCAGTGGACAGGGGAATCCGTCCTACGAGCAGTACTTC.

This clone has just a few counts. The chain has TRBV19 and TRBJ1-2; possibly TRBD1 for D (5 bases). The CDR3 spans 12 residues. V lost 3 bases, J lost 8 bases, and 10 bases lay in between. The germline gives CDR1 LNHDA, CDR2 SQIVND (reference sequence). CDR3 in amino acids: CASSMTWGGYTF. In DNA form, the CDR3 reads TGTGCCAGTAGTATGACCTGGGGCGGCTACACCTTC. Based on the CDR3 plus reference TRBV19 and TRBJ1-2, the full variable domain is DGGITQSPKYLFRKEGQNVTLSCEQNLNHDAMYWYRQDPGQGLRLIYYSQIVNDFQKGDIAEGYSVSREKKESFPLTVTSAQKNPTAFYLCASSMTWGGYTFGSGTRLTVV.

The V and J genes are TRBV6-6 and TRBJ2-6; D is unresolved. This CDR3 is 15 amino acids long. Germline lookup yields CDR1 MNHNY and CDR2 SVGAGI (reference sequence). V was shortened by 2 bases and J by 1 base, with 6 bases between the two germline ends. In nucleotides, the CDR3 is TGTGCCAGCAGTTACAGCGTATCTGGGGCCAACGTCCTGACTTTC. The encoded protein is CASSYSVSGANVLTF.

The rearrangement links TRBV6-1 to TRBJ2-1; 10 bases are shared with TRBD2. The CDR3 runs to 15 residues. V shed 8 bases and J 7 bases; nucleotides not matched to a gene: 11. Germline loops: CDR1 MNHNS, CDR2 SASEGT. The chain's CDR3 is CASYSGGARMNEQFF. The CDR3 DNA reads TGTGCCAGCTACAGCGGGGGGGCCAGAATGAATGAGCAGTTCTTC.

The J gene is TRBJ2-7, the V gene TRBV6-5; 8 nucleotides line up with TRBD1. V lost 3 bases to trimming and J lost 6 bases; unmatched junction nucleotides: 7. CDR3 size: 14 residues. Germline CDR1 and CDR2: MNHEY and SVGAGI. CDR3 coding DNA: TGTGCCAGCAGTTATGGAGACAGGGGCTTCGAGCAGTACTTC. This gives the protein CASSYGDRGFEQYF.

This chain uses TRBV2 with TRBJ2-1; 11 bases fit TRBD1. CDR1 is SNHLY, CDR2 FYNNEI, per germline. The CDR3 contains 15 residues. Trimming at V came to 4 bases and at J to 3 bases, leaving 2 bases not matched to a gene. The CDR3 DNA is TGTGCCAGCAGTGGGGACAGGGGGTTCTACAATGAGCAGTTCTTC. It specifies CASSGDRGFYNEQFF.

This rearrangement joins TRBV30 to TRBJ1-4; D is undetermined. V lost 3 bases, J lost 7 bases, and 9 bases lay in between. CDR1 and CDR2 from the germline V gene are GTSNPN and SVGIG (reference sequence). CDR3 size: 12 residues. CDR3 DNA sequence: TGTGCCTGGAGCCTAGATGGTGAAAAACTGTTTTTT. It is translated as CAWSLDGEKLFF. The entire variable domain, with the rest obtained from reference TRBV30 and TRBJ1-4, is as follows: SQTIHQWPATLVQPVGSPLSLECTVEGTSNPNLYWYRQAAGRGLQLLFYSVGIGQISSEVPQNLSASRPQDRQFILSSKKLLLSDSGFYLCAWSLDGEKLFFGSGTQLSVL.

The CDR3 here is CATSLDREYEKLFF. CDR3 DNA sequence: TGTGCCACCAGCTTGGACAGGGAGTATGAAAAACTGTTTTTT. The chain couples TRBV15 to TRBJ1-4; 8 bases agree with TRBD1. Trimming cost V 5 bases and J 6 bases; bases outside gene matches: 5. The length of the CDR3 is 14 residues. CDR1 is LNHNV, CDR2 YYDKDF, per germline (reference sequence).

This clone was found once. The chain is built from TRBV29-1 and TRBJ2-7; 9 nucleotides line up with TRBD1. This CDR3 contains 16 residues. Germline lookup yields CDR1 SQVTM and CDR2 ANQGSEA. With 1 base clipped from V and 3 bases from J, the junction kept 10 bases outside the gene matches. CDR3 nucleotide sequence: TGCAGCGTTGAAGGAGACCCGGGACAGGGTTACTACGAGCAGTACTTC. This sequence encodes CSVEGDPGQGYYEQYF.

CDR3: CAWTRPNRQETQYF. CDR3 in DNA: TGTGCCTGGACCCGCCCGAATAGACAAGAGACCCAGTACTTC. The V and J genes are TRBV30 and TRBJ2-5; no reliable D call. In germline, CDR1 is GTSNPN, CDR2 SVGIG (reference sequence). CDR3 length: 14 amino acids. Trimming removed 4 bases at V and 2 bases at J, with 14 bases between. Based on the CDR3 plus reference TRBV30 and TRBJ2-5, the full variable domain is SQTIHQWPATLVQPVGSPLSLECTVEGTSNPNLYWYRQAAGRGLQLLFYSVGIGQISSEVPQNLSASRPQDRQFILSSKKLLLSDSGFYLCAWTRPNRQETQYFGPGTRLLVL.

The V call is TRBV7-2, the J call TRBJ1-4; no firm D call. V was clipped by 2 bases and J by 7 bases, with 14 bases between them. The CDR3 spans 15 residues. Per germline, CDR1 SGHTA and CDR2 FQGNSA. CDR3 bases: TGTGCCAGCAGCTTACAACAGCTACGTCCTGAAAAACTGTTTTTT. It encodes CASSLQQLRPEKLFF.

This clone is judged medium-sized (0.01 to 0.1%). DNA for the CDR3: TGTGCCAGCAGCGTAGACGGGGCGGGAGGCCAGCCCCAGCATTTT. Protein: CASSVDGAGGQPQHF. The chain recombines TRBV9 with TRBJ1-5; TRBD1 might be the D (5 bases). Looked up from germline, CDR1 is SGDLS and CDR2 is YYNGEE. This CDR3 is 15 amino acids long. V lost 0 bases, J lost 7 bases, and 14 bases lay in between.

The rearrangement joins TRBV6-1 to TRBJ1-5; D unclear. V was cut by 7 bases and J by 2 bases, with 15 bases left in between. Germline CDR1 MNHNS, CDR2 SASEGT. The CDR3 totals 15 residues. This chain's CDR3 is CASNEGVVRNQPQHF. CDR3 bases: TGTGCCAGCAACGAAGGAGTGGTCCGCAATCAGCCCCAGCATTTT.

The chain recombines TRBV9 with TRBJ1-4; the D is unclear. Germline lookup yields CDR1 SGDLS and CDR2 YYNGEE. V lost 0 bases and J lost 8, with 8 bases in between. The CDR3 sequence is 13 residues long. The CDR3: CASSVVEGEKLFF. The CDR3 DNA follows: TGTGCCAGCAGCGTAGTGGAGGGCGAAAAACTGTTTTTT.

This chain joins TRBV5-1 and TRBJ2-7, with TRBD1 as a possible D gene (6 bases). CDR3 length: 11 residues. CDR1 is SGHRS and CDR2 is YFSETQ in the germline V gene. The V end was cut by 8 bases, the J end by 5 bases, with 11 bases between. CDR3 protein: CASKGGHEQYF. Here the CDR3 DNA reads TGCGCCAGTAAAGGGGGTCACGAGCAGTACTTC.

This clone was picked up a small number of times. J is TRBJ2-2 and V is TRBV5-6; TRBD2 matches at 11 bases. The CDR3 runs 16 residues. Germline values: CDR1 SGHDT, CDR2 YYEEEE. Germline trimming cut 4 bases from V and 3 bases from J; bases unmatched to any gene: 5. The CDR3 protein is CASSPRTSGYTGELFF. Here the CDR3 DNA reads TGTGCCAGCAGCCCCAGGACTAGCGGGTACACCGGGGAGCTGTTTTTT.

The chain employs TRBV7-3 and TRBJ2-3; D is possibly TRBD2 (6 bases). V dropped 2 bases and J dropped 3 bases, with 9 bases sitting between them. Germline assignment: CDR1 SGHTA and CDR2 FQGTGA. The CDR3 sequence is 14 residues long. The CDR3: CASSLGTGTDTQYF. The CDR3, as DNA: TGTGCCAGCAGCTTAGGGACTGGAACAGATACGCAGTATTTT.

This clone has more than one count but fewer than ten. Relative to the germline gene, one junction end is altered; a read error may explain this. V usage is TRBV7-7 and J usage is TRBJ2-2; 9 positions match TRBD1. CDR3 length equals 15 residues. Germline V gives CDR1 SSHAT, CDR2 FNYEAQ (reference sequence). CDR3 residues: CASSPDRGNTGELFF. As DNA, the CDR3 is TGTGCTAGCAGCCCGGACAGGGGGAACACCGGGGAGCTGTTTTTT.

The chain combines TRBV5-6 with TRBJ1-2; a possible D gene is TRBD1 (5 bases). The V gene lost 4 bases and the J gene lost 2 bases, with 12 bases spanning the gap. Germline assignment: CDR1 SGHDT and CDR2 YYEEEE. The CDR3 runs to 14 residues. The CDR3: CASSPAGGNYGYTF. The CDR3 bases are TGTGCCAGCAGCCCCGCGGGGGGGAACTATGGCTACACCTTC.

This sequence joins TRBV5-1 and TRBJ2-1, with 9 positions matching TRBD2. Germline CDR1 and CDR2: SGHRS and YFSETQ. V trimming: 0 bases; J trimming: 6 bases; junction bases outside the gene matches: 4. The CDR3 contains 15 residues. CDR3 nucleotides: TGCGCCAGCAGCTTGGAGCGGGGGGCTCCCAATGAGCAGTTCTTC. Amino acids: CASSLERGAPNEQFF.

As DNA, the CDR3 is TGTGCCAGCAGCTTAGCTGCAGGTTCGCGTCAGCCCCAGCATTTT. It is translated as CASSLAAGSRQPQHF. The rearrangement uses TRBV7-8 and TRBJ1-5, with D uncertain. The CDR3 is 15 residues long. Trimming pared 0 bases from V and 6 bases from J, leaving 12 bases between. In germline, CDR1 is SGHVS, CDR2 FQNEAQ.

The chain has TRBV5-8 and TRBJ2-7, with 9 bases fitting TRBD1. Trimming took 3 bases from V and 2 from J; bases not matched to a gene: 6. Germline V gene lookup returns CDR1 SGHTS and CDR2 YDEGEE. The CDR3 sequence is 15 residues long. The CDR3 is CASSSYRDRAYEQYF. The CDR3 coding sequence is TGTGCCAGCAGCTCCTACCGGGACAGGGCCTACGAGCAGTACTTC.